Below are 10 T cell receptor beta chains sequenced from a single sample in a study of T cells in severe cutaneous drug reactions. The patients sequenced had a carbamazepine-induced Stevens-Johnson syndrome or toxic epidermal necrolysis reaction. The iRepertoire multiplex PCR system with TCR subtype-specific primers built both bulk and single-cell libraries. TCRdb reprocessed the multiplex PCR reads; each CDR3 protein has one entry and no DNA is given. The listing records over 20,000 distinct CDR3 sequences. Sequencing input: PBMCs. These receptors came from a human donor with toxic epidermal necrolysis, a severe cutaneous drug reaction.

This chain's CDR3 is CASSQDKTAANIQYF. The rearrangement uses TRBV4-3 and TRBJ2-4. CDR1 and CDR2 (germline): LGHNA, YSLEER. There are 15 residues in the CDR3.

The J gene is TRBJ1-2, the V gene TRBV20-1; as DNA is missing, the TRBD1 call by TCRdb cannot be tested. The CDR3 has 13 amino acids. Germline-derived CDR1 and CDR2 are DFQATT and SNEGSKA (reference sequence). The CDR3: CSAPPPAGEGYTF.

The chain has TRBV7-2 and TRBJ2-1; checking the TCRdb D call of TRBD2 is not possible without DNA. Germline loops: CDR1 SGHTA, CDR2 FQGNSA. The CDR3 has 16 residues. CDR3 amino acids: CASSLGSGKGYNEQFF.

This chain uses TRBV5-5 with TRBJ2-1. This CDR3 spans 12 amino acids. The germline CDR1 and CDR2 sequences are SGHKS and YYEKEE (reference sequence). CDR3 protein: CASSSDVNEQFF.

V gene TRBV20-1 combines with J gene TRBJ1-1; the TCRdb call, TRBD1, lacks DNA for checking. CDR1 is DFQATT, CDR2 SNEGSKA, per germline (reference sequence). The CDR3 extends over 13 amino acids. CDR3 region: CSARSGQGRWAFF.

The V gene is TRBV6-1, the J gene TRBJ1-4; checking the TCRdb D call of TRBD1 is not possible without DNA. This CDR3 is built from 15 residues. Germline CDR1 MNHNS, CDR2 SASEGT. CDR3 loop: CASIDTGATNEKLFF.

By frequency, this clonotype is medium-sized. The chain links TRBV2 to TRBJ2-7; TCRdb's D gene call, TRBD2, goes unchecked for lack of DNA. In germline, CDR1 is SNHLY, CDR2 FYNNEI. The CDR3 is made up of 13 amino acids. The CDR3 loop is CASSGLAVYEQYF.

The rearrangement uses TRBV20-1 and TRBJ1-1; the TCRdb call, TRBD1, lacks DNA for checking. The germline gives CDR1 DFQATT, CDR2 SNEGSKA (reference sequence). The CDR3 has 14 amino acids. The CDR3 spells CSARVGALNTEAFF.

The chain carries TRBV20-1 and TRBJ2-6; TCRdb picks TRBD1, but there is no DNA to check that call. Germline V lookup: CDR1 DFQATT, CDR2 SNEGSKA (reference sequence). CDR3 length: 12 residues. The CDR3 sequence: CSAGQGLNVLTF.

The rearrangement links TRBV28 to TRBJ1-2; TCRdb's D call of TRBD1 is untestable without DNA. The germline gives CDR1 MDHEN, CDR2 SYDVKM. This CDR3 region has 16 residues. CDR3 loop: CASRLGTGALLYGYTF.